This T cell receptor (beta chain) was retrieved from a study of T cell responses to AZD1222 COVID-19 vaccine. Points on this clone: Its antigen remains unidentified.

Germline V gene lookup returns CDR1 KGHSH and CDR2 LQKENI. V lost 6 bases and J 4 bases, leaving 15 bases between the germline ends. The length of the CDR3 is 14 residues. Study-wide results and caveats: At baseline, just five to seven AZD1222 recipients tested seropositive.

Produced via immunoSEQ multiplex PCR; TCRdb's table is partial and in-frame only. The sample gives approximately 130,000 clones, roughly 89% of which show up once; 0.85% to 1.3% is in the top ten. This sequence joins TRBV18 and TRBJ1-2, with a weak D call TRBD1 (5 bases). The sample was peripheral blood, taken 28 days after the second AZD1222 dose. The origin of this receptor is an adult who received the AZD1222 COVID-19 vaccine. The chain's CDR3 is CASSPDSSSYGYTF. The CDR3 DNA reads as TGTGCCAGCTCTCCCGACAGCTCCTCCTATGGCTACACCTTC.